One TCR beta chain is described in this entry. The junction had 17 bases not matched to a gene; V was cut back by 4 bases and J by 1 base. CDR3 size: 20 residues. Germline-derived CDR1 and CDR2 are ENHRY and SYGVKD. Authors' data handling: Nucleated cell number was recorded as an estimate derived from reference gene primer amplification. Assay: immunoSEQ multiplex PCR; the TCRdb copy retains only in-frame clones and omits some. V and J calls and clone size follow that table, whereas D and trimming were derived from the DNA. Of roughly 200,000 clones in the sample, over 70% were seen once. These data are taken from a study of blood T cell repertoires in COVID-19.

The sequenced sample consisted of peripheral blood. The TCR comes from a woman at least 80 years old with acute or convalescent COVID-19. V usage is TRBV10-3 and J usage is TRBJ1-1; 11 bases fit TRBD1. CDR3 sequence reads: CAISGVGPGQGVWGNTEAFF. CDR3 coding DNA: TGTGCCATCAGTGGGGTTGGACCGGGACAGGGGGTATGGGGGAACACTGAAGCTTTCTTT.